This T cell receptor (beta chain) is drawn from a study of blood T cell repertoires in COVID-19. Study-level information: Collection of acute and convalescent COVID-19 samples took place in the United States, Italy and Spain. T cells, B-cell-depleted T cells, or PBMCs provided the cDNA or gDNA that served as material.

Donors in Cohort 3 who had recovered were those with two negative PCRs, healthcare professional clearance, or resolution of their symptoms. TCRdb keeps only in-frame clones here, not all; method: immunoSEQ multiplex PCR. The data hold 150,000 to 200,000 clones, with 84% observed a single time. There are 14 residues in the CDR3. Germline lookup yields CDR1 SGHNT and CDR2 YYREEE (reference sequence). Trimming removed 4 bases from V and 8 bases from J; junction bases left unmatched: 6. Comment on this clone: Within the sample, other DNA sequences also encode this same CDR3.

The TCR originated in a man aged 50-59 years who had recovered from COVID-19. The sequencing input was PBMCs or T cells enriched from blood (not recorded which). The chain joins TRBV5-4 to TRBJ1-4; 9 nucleotides match TRBD1. CDR3 nucleotide sequence: TGTGCCAGCAGCCCCGGGACAGGGCGAGAAAAACTGTTTTTT. Its translation: CASSPGTGREKLFF.